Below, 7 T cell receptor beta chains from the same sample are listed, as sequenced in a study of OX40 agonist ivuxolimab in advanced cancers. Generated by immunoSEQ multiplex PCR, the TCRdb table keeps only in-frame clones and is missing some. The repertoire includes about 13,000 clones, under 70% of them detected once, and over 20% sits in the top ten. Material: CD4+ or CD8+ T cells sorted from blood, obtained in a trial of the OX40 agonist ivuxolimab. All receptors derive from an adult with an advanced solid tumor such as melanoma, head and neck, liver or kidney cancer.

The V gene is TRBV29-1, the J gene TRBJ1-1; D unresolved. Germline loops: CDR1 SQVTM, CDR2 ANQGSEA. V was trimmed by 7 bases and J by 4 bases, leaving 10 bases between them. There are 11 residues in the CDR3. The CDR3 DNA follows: TGCAGCGCCACGTGGGGCACTGAAGCTTTCTTT. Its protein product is CSATWGTEAFF. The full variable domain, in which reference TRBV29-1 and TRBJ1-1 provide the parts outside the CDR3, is SAVISQKPSRDICQRGTSLTIQCQVDSQVTMMFWYRQQPGQSLTLIATANQGSEATYESGFVIDKFPISRPNLTFSTLTVSNMSPEDSSIYLCSATWGTEAFFGQGTRLTVV.

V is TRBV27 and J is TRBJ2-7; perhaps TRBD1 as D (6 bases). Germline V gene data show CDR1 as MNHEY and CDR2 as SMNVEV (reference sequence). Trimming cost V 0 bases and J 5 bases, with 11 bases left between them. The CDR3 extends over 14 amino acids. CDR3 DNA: TGTGCCAGCAGTTTATCTCAGGGGTTCAACGAGCAGTACTTC. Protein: CASSLSQGFNEQYF.

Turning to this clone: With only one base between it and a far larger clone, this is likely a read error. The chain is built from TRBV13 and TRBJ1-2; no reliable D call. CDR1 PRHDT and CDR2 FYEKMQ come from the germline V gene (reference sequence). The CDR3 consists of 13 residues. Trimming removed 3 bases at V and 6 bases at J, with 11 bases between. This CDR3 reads CASSFDTTHGYTF. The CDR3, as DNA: TGTGCCAGCAGCTTCGACACGACACATGGCTACACCTTC.

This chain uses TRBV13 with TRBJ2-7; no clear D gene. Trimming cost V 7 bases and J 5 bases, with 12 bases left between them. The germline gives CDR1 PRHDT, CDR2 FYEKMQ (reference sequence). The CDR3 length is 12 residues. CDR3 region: CASTSPWNEQYF. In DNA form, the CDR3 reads TGTGCCAGCACCTCCCCGTGGAACGAGCAGTACTTC. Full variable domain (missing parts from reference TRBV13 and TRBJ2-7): AAGVIQSPRHLIKEKRETATLKCYPIPRHDTVYWYQQGPGQDPQFLISFYEKMQSDKGSIPDRFSAQQFSDYHSELNMSSLELGDSALYFCASTSPWNEQYFGPGTRLTVT.

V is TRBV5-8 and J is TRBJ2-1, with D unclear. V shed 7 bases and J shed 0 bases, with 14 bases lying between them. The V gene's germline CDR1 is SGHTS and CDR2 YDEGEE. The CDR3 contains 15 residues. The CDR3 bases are TGTGCCAGCCAAGCCAGCTATAACTCCTACAATGAGCAGTTCTTC. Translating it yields CASQASYNSYNEQFF.

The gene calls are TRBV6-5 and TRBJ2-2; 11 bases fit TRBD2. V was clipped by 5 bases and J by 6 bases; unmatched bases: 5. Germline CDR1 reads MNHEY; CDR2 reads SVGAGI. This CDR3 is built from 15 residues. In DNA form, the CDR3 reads TGTGCCAGCAGTCGACTAGCGGGGAGGTCCGGGGAGCTGTTTTTT. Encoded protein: CASSRLAGRSGELFF.

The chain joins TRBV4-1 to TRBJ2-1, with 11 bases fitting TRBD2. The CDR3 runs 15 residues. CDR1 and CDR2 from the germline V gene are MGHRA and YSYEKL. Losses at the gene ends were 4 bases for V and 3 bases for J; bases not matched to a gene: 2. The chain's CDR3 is CASSRTSGSYNEQFF. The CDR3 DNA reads TGCGCCAGCAGCCGTACTAGCGGGAGCTACAATGAGCAGTTCTTC.